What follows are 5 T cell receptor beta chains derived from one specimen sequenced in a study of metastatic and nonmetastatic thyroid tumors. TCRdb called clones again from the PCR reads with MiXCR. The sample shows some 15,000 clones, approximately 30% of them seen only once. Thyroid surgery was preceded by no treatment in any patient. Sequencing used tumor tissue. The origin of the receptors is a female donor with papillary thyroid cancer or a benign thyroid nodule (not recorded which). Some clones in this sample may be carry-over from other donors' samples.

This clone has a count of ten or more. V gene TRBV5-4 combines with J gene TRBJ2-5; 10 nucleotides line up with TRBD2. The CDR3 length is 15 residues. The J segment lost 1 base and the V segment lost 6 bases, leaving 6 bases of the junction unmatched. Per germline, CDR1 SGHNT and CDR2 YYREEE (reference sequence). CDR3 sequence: CASNPGTSAQETQYF. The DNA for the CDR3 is TGTGCCAGCAACCCCGGGACTAGCGCCCAAGAGACCCAGTACTTC.

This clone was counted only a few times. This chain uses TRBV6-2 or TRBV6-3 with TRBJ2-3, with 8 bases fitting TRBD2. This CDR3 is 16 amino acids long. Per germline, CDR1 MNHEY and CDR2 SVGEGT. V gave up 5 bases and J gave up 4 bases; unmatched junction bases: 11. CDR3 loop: CASSTPKAGASDTQYF. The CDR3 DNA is TGTGCCAGCAGTACCCCTAAAGCGGGAGCTTCAGATACGCAGTATTTT.

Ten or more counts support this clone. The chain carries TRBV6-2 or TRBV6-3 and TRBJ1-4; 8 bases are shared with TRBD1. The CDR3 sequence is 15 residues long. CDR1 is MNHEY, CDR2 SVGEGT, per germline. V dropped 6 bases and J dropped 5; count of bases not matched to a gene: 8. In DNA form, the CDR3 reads TGTGCCAGCAGATTTCTACAGGGGGAGAATGAAAAACTGTTTTTT. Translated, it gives CASRFLQGENEKLFF.

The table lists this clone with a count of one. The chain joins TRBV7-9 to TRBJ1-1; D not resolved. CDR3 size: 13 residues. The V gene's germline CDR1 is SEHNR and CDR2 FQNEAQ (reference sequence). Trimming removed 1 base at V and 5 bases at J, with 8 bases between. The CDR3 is CASSLGWVTEAFF. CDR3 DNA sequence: TGTGCCAGCAGCTTAGGATGGGTTACTGAAGCTTTCTTT.

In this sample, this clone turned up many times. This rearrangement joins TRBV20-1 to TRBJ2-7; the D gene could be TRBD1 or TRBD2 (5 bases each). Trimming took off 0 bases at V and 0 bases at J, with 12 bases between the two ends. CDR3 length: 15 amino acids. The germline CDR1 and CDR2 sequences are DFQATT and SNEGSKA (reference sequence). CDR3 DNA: TGCAGTGCTAGAGATAGTACAGGAGGCTCCTACGAGCAGTACTTC. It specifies CSARDSTGGSYEQYF.